This T cell receptor beta chain was sequenced during a study of regulatory T cells in long-lasting Graves disease (dated by TCRdb to the early 2020s). Notes on the research overall: Newly diagnosed Graves' disease patients had taken antithyroid drugs for less than 3 months. This study used TCR sequencing and RNA sequencing of peripheral blood to compare persistent Graves' disease patients against newly diagnosed Graves' disease patients. The study was registered as a clinical trial and conducted in China. A total of about 33 samples underwent TCR sequencing, from 13 patients with persistent Graves' disease and around 20 patients with newly diagnosed Graves' disease.

At least ten counts were recorded for this clonotype. What this receptor recognizes is not known. Base qualities are not at hand, and no much larger clone is one base apart. The CDR3 numbers 17 residues from cysteine through phenylalanine. Only CDR3 DNA is held: 51 bases, read in frame from base 1. CDR1 and CDR2 (LNHNV, YYDKDF) derive from the germline V gene (reference sequence). Germline trimming amounts to 0 bases on V and 8 bases on J, with 10 as the count of junction bases outside the gene matches. The sample's time point label, decoded: newly diagnosed GD, antithyroid drugs for less than 3 months. For both TCR sequencing and RNA sequencing, RNA was extracted from PBMCs in TRIzol. The diagnosis of Graves' disease was made according to American Thyroid Association guidelines. Recruitment of patients was carried out at an endocrinology department in Xi'an, China. Each patient gave roughly 8.4 milliliters of peripheral blood, collected in an EDTA anticoagulant tube. Ficoll Paque Plus density gradient separation was used to isolate PBMCs, and no additional T cell sorting was done. An Agilent 2100 Bioanalyzer and agarose gel were used to assess RNA quality, and a NanoDrop 2000 was used to measure RNA concentration.

Preparation of the library involved multiplex PCR. Instrument on record: Illumina HiSeq 4000. iRepertoire HTBI primers and Arm-PCR amplification of CDR3 regions were used to construct TCR beta libraries. Gel purification was performed on PCR products prior to sequencing. The authors' pipeline ran thus. Across samples, about 64 TRBV and 14 TRBJ segments were identified and used for gene usage analysis of CDR3 amino acid clonotypes. Filtered high-quality paired reads were merged into contigs using COPE and FqMerger. BLAST was used to align contigs to IMGT TRBV, TRBD and TRBJ reference genes, and CDR3 was defined according to IMGT. Any clonotype with a frequency above 0.1% was counted as a highly expanded clone. Shannon entropy was used to measure repertoire diversity, and the Gini coefficient was used to measure V-J evenness. Clonotypes shared by more than one individual were considered public. TCRdb's own reprocessing of the public reads used fastp at Q25 and MiXCR and kept productive beta chains. Duplicate CDR3 protein sequences are folded into a single record with the most common DNA and genes. TCRdb, not the authors, supplied the V and J calls. The sample has around 250,000 distinct CDR3 sequences on record, roughly 18% of them singletons. Together, the top ten hold roughly 15% of the sample.

What the research found in general, with its limitations: As a limitation, the authors acknowledged that the small sample size may reduce accuracy. Persistent patients shared more public clonotypes among themselves (around 2,500) than newly diagnosed patients did (roughly 920). Only the TCR beta chain was sequenced and analyzed. Persistent disease showed preferential use of TRBV28, TRBJ1-2 and TRBJ2-5, whereas newly diagnosed disease favored TRBV20-1 and TRBJ2-1. Because the primary lesion, thyroid tissue, could not be accessed, the study looked at peripheral blood alone. Compared with newly diagnosed patients, patients with persistent Graves' disease had lower TCR Shannon entropy and fewer highly expanded clones, which suggests clonal expansion.

The same specimen was also included in a second study, on T cells in Graves' hyperthyroidism and ophthalmopathy. As described in the second report: A patient counted as having stable Graves' hyperthyroidism if no progression to ophthalmopathy occurred over 18 months of follow-up. Hyperthyroidism patients were newly diagnosed, with disease duration under 2 months, and aged 18 to 65 years. Patients with uncontrolled infections, other autoimmune diseases, pregnancy or lactation were excluded. Diagnoses were based on clinical symptoms, serum thyroxine and TRAb, thyroid ultrasound and orbital computed tomography. A first-round RT-PCR of the TCR CDR3 used the HTBI primer set with the Qiagen OneStep RT-PCR kit. Blood samples also contained most of the expanded thyroid clonotypes (frequency above 0.001), which suggests that blood repertoires may reflect thyroid immune responses. A model built on a 13 V-J signature distinguished ophthalmopathy from stable hyperthyroidism, reaching roughly 88% sensitivity and around 82% specificity in cross-validation and 80%/75% in testing. In validation, the model predicted progression to ophthalmopathy with roughly 66% sensitivity and less than 75% specificity, a median of around six months before onset. To identify TCR V-J signatures that set the groups apart, the researchers used a discovery cohort of more than 95 patients, made up of 40 to 45 with Graves' ophthalmopathy and approximately 57 with stable Graves' hyperthyroidism. Prospective prediction of ophthalmopathy was tested in an independent validation cohort consisting of some 18 hyperthyroidism patients and about 17 patients who later progressed to ophthalmopathy. The 100 or so discovery patients were randomly split 7:3 into training and test sets. Thyroid tissue and blood T-cell repertoires from more than five Graves' hyperthyroidism patients were also compared in the study. After sampling, hyperthyroidism patients received methimazole starting at 30 mg daily, and ophthalmopathy patients received high-dose intravenous methylprednisolone. The libraries were constructed in a second round of multiplex PCR and then size-selected and purified. The libraries were sequenced on an Illumina HiSeq2000 using paired-end 100 bp reads. SOAPnuke was used to process the raw data, removing reads that contained adapters or uncalled bases, had a mean Phred below 15, or lacked an exact match to the constant primer or identifier. COPE v1.2.5 was used to merge the high-quality paired reads, and each unique nucleotide sequence was defined as a clonotype. Clonotypes were aligned to IMGT TRBV, TRBD and TRBJ reference segments using MiTCR v1.1. The analysis was restricted to V-J combinations with a frequency above 0.0001, which together covered 99% to 99.2% of the repertoires. The TCS score was defined as the ratio of F50 (clonal expansion) to E x V (chaos), calculated using BLOSUM62-based TCRdist between CDR3 peptides within each V-J. Welch's t-statistics and random forest reduced roughly 530 V-J features to 10 to 15, which were used in a naive Bayes classifier (R e1071). No statistical method was used to set the sample size in advance, and investigators knew the group allocation. According to the paper, TCR Vbeta CDR3 sequencing was carried out on approximately 140 peripheral blood samples, which came from 40 to 45 ophthalmopathy, under 85 hyperthyroidism and some 17 progressor patients.

This receptor was identified in a woman aged 25 to 45 with Graves disease. Donor details come from another sample of the same person, matched by shared clones. This chain joins TRBV15 to TRBJ2-1; TRBD1 agrees with 10 junctional bases. The specimen comprised peripheral blood mononuclear cells (PBMCs), sampled at new diagnosis, from a patient treated with antithyroid drugs. The CDR3 is CATSRDDSGQGWDEQFF. The base sequence is TGTGCCACCAGCAGAGACGATTCGGGACAGGGGTGGGATGAGCAGTTCTTC.